The 7 T cell receptor beta chains below come from one sample, sequenced in a study of T cells after yellow fever vaccination. Each CDR3 protein is one row after TCRdb ran MiXCR on the 5' RACE reads. The data show about 73,000 distinct CDR3 sequences, around 7% seen once. Here the sequenced sample was CD8+ T cells sorted from PBMCs, taken on the day of the yellow fever booster vaccination. These receptors all come from a man between 25 and 39 years old who received the YFV17D yellow fever vaccine.

This clonotype has more than one count but fewer than ten. This chain joins TRBV7-2 and TRBJ2-3; maybe TRBD2 (6 bases). CDR1 is SGHTA and CDR2 is FQGNSA in the germline V gene. Trimming took off 6 bases at V and 4 bases at J, with 17 bases between the two ends. This CDR3 is 15 amino acids long. The DNA for the CDR3 is TGTGCCAGCAGGGGTGACGGGGGAGCCCCAGATACGCAGTATTTT. Encoded protein: CASRGDGGAPDTQYF. The full variable domain, completed using reference TRBV7-2 and TRBJ2-3, is GAGVSQSPSNKVTEKGKDVELRCDPISGHTALYWYRQSLGQGLEFLIYFQGNSAPDKSGLPSDRFSAERTGGSVSTLTIQRTQQEDSAVYLCASRGDGGAPDTQYFGPGTRLTVL.

This clonotype was seen more than once but under ten times. The genes are TRBV29-1 and TRBJ2-6; 9 bases map to TRBD1. The CDR3 length is 17 residues. CDR1 is SQVTM and CDR2 is ANQGSEA in the germline V gene. The J segment lost 2 bases and the V segment lost 4 bases, leaving 9 bases of the junction unmatched. CDR3 nucleotides: TGCAGCGTTGTGTTGGGGACAGGGAGTGCTGGGGCCAACGTCCTGACTTTC. Amino acid sequence: CSVVLGTGSAGANVLTF.

The chain has TRBV20-1 and TRBJ2-4; no definite D call. The CDR3 has 14 amino acids. The ends were cut back, 0 bases at V and 0 bases at J, with 6 bases in the middle. Germline V gives CDR1 DFQATT, CDR2 SNEGSKA (reference sequence). The CDR3 DNA reads as TGCAGTGCTAGAGATCAAATAGCCAAAAACATTCAGTACTTC. Translation: CSARDQIAKNIQYF.

This clonotype was seen a few times. The chain carries TRBV6-1 and TRBJ1-2, with 9 nucleotides matching TRBD1. V dropped 5 bases and J dropped 4; count of bases not matched to a gene: 5. CDR1 and CDR2 (germline): MNHNS, SASEGT. The CDR3 loop spans 14 amino acids. Written as DNA, the CDR3 is TGTGCCAGCAGTCCCGGGACAGGGACCTATGGCTACACCTTC. Amino acids: CASSPGTGTYGYTF.

The J gene is TRBJ1-1, the V gene TRBV10-3; no clear D gene. Trimming shortened V by 6 bases and J by 1 base, and 6 bases separated the two germline ends. This CDR3 comprises 12 residues. Per germline, CDR1 ENHRY and CDR2 SYGVKD. In DNA form, the CDR3 reads TGTGCCATCAGGGACGGGAACACTGAAGCTTTCTTT. Protein: CAIRDGNTEAFF.

The chain joins TRBV14 to TRBJ2-1; D tentatively fits TRBD1 or TRBD2 (5 bases each). The germline V and J ends were trimmed by 3 bases and 8 bases, with 11 bases remaining between them. Germline lookup yields CDR1 SGHDN and CDR2 FVKESK. The CDR3 is 13 amino acids. The chain's CDR3 is CASSHSLGDEQFF. The CDR3, as DNA: TGTGCCAGCAGCCACTCTCTGGGGGATGAGCAGTTCTTC. Full variable domain (rest looked up from reference TRBV14 and TRBJ2-1): EAGVTQFPSHSVIEKGQTVTLRCDPISGHDNLYWYRRVMGKEIKFLLHFVKESKQDESGMPNNRFLAERTGGTYSTLKVQPAELEDSGVYFCASSHSLGDEQFFGPGTRLTVL.

The chain has TRBV7-2 and TRBJ2-3; D unclear. The V and J ends lost 3 bases and 2 bases respectively, with 6 bases between them. Germline V gives CDR1 SGHTA, CDR2 FQGNSA. The CDR3 loop spans 13 amino acids. The CDR3 sequence is CASSFLHTDTQYF. CDR3 nucleotides: TGTGCCAGCAGCTTTTTACACACAGATACGCAGTATTTT.